This TCR beta chain was found in a study of blood T cell repertoires in COVID-19. Study-level background: Samples of COVID-19 (acute and convalescent) were obtained from the United States, Italy and Spain. T cells, B-cell-depleted T cells, or PBMCs provided the cDNA or gDNA that served as material.

The authors' processing: Estimated nucleated cell counts came from reference gene primer amplification. Assay: immunoSEQ multiplex PCR; the TCRdb copy retains only in-frame clones and omits some. That table gives V, J and clone size, and the DNA gave D and trimming. The table shows about 140,000 clones, with about 79% occurring only once. The source material was peripheral blood. The TCR comes from a woman older than 75 with active or convalescent COVID-19.

CDR3 loop: CASTPGTNPYNEQFF. DNA of the CDR3: TGTGCCAGCACACCGGGAACGAACCCCTACAATGAGCAGTTCTTC. The chain uses TRBV6-5 and TRBJ2-1, with D possibly TRBD2 on 5 matching bases. The V gene lost 7 bases and the J gene lost 2 bases, with 15 bases spanning the gap. The CDR3 covers 15 residues. Germline V lookup: CDR1 MNHEY, CDR2 SVGAGI.